This T cell receptor beta chain was sequenced for a study of CD8+CD57+ T cells in acquired aplastic anemia. Study results and limitations: Patients and controls shared 25 to 30 CD8+ CDR3 sequences, which appeared highly expressed in patients and within their immunodominant clones.

The V end was cut by 2 bases, the J end by 3 bases, with 11 bases between. There are 15 residues in the CDR3. Germline lookup yields CDR1 MNHEY and CDR2 SVGAGI. Investigators profiled TCR beta VDJ and CDR3 from genomic DNA template. TCRdb reprocessed the reads with MiXCR, giving one entry per CDR3 protein. The top ten clones hold about an eighth of a sample with around 180,000 distinct CDR3 sequences, about 44% of them seen once. This clonotype was seen repeatedly, ten times or more. As yet, its antigen is unknown. Before being chosen for sequencing, patients had shown CD8+CD57+ cell expansion by flow cytometry.

The clonotype was recovered from a human donor with aplastic anemia. Input material: sorted CD4+, CD8+, or CD8+CD57+ T cells (not recorded which) from PBMCs. The V and J genes are TRBV6-5 and TRBJ2-1, with D possibly TRBD1 on 6 matching bases. CDR3 amino acids: CASSYGGVNYNEQFF. The CDR3 region has the DNA TGTGCCAGCAGTTACGGGGGCGTCAACTACAATGAGCAGTTCTTC.